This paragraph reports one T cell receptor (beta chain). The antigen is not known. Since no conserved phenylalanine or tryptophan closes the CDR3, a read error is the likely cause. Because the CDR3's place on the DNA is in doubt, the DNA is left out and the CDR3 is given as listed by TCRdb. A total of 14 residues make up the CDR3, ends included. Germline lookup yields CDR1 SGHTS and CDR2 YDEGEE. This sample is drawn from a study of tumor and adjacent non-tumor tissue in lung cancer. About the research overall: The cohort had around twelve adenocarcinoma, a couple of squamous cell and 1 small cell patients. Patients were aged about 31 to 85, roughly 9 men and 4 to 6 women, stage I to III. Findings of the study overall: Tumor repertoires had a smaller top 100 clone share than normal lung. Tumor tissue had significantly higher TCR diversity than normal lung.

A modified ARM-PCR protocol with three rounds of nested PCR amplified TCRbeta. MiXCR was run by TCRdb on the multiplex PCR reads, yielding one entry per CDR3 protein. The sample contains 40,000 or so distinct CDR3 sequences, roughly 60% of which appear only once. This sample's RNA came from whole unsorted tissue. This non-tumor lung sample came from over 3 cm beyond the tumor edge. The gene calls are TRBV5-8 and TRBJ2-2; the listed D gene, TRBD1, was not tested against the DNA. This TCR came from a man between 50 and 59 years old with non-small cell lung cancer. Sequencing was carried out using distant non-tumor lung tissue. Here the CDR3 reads CASTGTLNTGELFV.